What follows is one T cell receptor (beta chain) and its context. Its antigen is undetermined. The entry originates in a study of cytomegalovirus exposure and HLA in healthy donors. Study-level points and caveats: A later analysis linked a missense DCLRE1C variant to TCR beta V- and J-gene trimming. An analysis done earlier found most TCR beta V segments productive about 87% or about 30% of the time. Clonal expansion, a later analysis showed, was greater in HLA-associated TCR beta chains than in equally common others.

V lost 2 bases, J lost 1 base, and 4 bases stayed unmatched. Germline-derived CDR1 and CDR2 are SSHAT and FNYEAQ (reference sequence). CDR3 size: 15 residues. PCR primers comprised 60 Vbeta and 13 Jbeta primers. Only in-frame clones appear in the TCRdb table, and some are missing; sequencing was by immunoSEQ multiplex PCR. The sample yields hundreds of thousands of clones, roughly 80% seen once. The clonotype originates from a girl aged 2 to 9 in good health and CMV-seronegative. The rearrangement uses TRBV7-7 and TRBJ2-5; 7 nucleotides agree with TRBD2. Sequencing was done on a sample of PBMCs. CDR3 nucleotide sequence: TGTGCCAGCAGCTTATTCCCGGGGGGCCAAGAGACCCAGTACTTC. It translates to CASSLFPGGQETQYF.